One TCR beta chain is described in this entry. Antigen: not known. V was pared by 1 base and J by 5 bases, with 11 bases between. Germline loops: CDR1 SGHTA, CDR2 FQGNSA. There are 14 residues in the CDR3. This entry belongs to a study of T cell repertoires in cytomegalovirus infection. Study at large: The authors relied on CMV epitopes, both recently identified HLA-C-restricted and well-studied HLA-B-restricted. From public TCR beta signatures came an indication of both CMV infection and matching HLA type. The study, taken as a whole, reports: HLA-C-restricted CMV clonotypes gave the most frequent clonotype in two of eight donors.

In TCRdb, the reads were re-called with MiXCR into one record per CDR3 protein. The sample has hundreds of thousands of distinct CDR3 sequences; roughly 43% are singletons. The material sequenced was cultured PBMCs, taken from culture after CMV antigen stimulation. The genes are TRBV7-2 and TRBJ1-2; weak D call: TRBD1 (5 bases). This receptor was taken from a human donor in good health (CMV status not recorded). Some clones in this sample may be carry-over from other donors' samples. The CDR3 loop is CASSLGRGGYGYTF. DNA of the CDR3: TGTGCCAGCAGCTTAGGACGGGGCGGGTATGGCTACACCTTC. The full variable domain, with the rest looked up from reference TRBV7-2 and TRBJ1-2, is GAGVSQSPSNKVTEKGKDVELRCDPISGHTALYWYRQSLGQGLEFLIYFQGNSAPDKSGLPSDRFSAERTGGSVSTLTIQRTQQEDSAVYLCASSLGRGGYGYTFGSGTRLTVV.